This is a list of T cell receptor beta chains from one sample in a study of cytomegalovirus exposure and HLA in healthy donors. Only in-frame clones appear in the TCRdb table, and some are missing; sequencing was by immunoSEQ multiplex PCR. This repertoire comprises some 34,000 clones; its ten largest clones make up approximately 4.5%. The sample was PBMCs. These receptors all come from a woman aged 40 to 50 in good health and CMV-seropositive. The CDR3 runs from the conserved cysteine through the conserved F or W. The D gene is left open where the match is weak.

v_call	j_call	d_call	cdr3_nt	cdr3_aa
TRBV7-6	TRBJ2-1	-	TGTGCCAGCAGCCCCCGGACAGACGACAATGAGCAGTTCTTC	CASSPRTDDNEQFF
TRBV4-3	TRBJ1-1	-	TGCGCCAGCAGCCAAGTCGGAGCCAACACTGAAGCTTTCTTT	CASSQVGANTEAFF
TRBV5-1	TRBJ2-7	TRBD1	TGCGCCAGCAGCTTTACCGTGACAGGGACCTACGAGCAGTACTTC	CASSFTVTGTYEQYF
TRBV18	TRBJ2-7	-	TGTGCCAGCTCACCAACTCGCCGGTCCCAGGACGAGCAGTACTTC	CASSPTRRSQDEQYF
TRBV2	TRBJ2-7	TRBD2	TGTGCCAGCAGCGCCCGCGCGCGGGAGAGGGACGAGCAGTACTTC	CASSARARERDEQYF
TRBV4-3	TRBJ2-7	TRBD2	TGCGCCAGCAGCCCCAAGCGGGAGCCCTCCTACGAGCAGTACTTC	CASSPKREPSYEQYF
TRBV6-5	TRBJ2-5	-	TGTGCCAGCACCCGCTCTGGGGGCTGGGAGACCCAGTACTTC	CASTRSGGWETQYF
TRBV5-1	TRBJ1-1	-	TGCGCCAGCAGCCTGGACGGGGTGAACACTGAAGCTTTCTTT	CASSLDGVNTEAFF
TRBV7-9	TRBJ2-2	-	TGTGCCAGCAGCTTGGGACTCAGTAACACCGGGGAGCTGTTTTTT	CASSLGLSNTGELFF
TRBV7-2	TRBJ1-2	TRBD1	TGTGCCAGCAGCCCGACAGGGGACTATGGCTACACCTTC	CASSPTGDYGYTF
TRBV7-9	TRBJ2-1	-	TGTGCCAGCAGCCGAGAGACGGGACTCCGAAGCTCCTACAATGAGCAGTTCTTC	CASSRETGLRSSYNEQFF
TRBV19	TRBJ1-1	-	TGTGCCAGTAGTAGACCGACACAAATGAACACTGAAGCTTTCTTT	CASSRPTQMNTEAFF
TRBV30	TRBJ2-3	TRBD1	TGTGCCTGGTCGACAGGGTTAACCGATACGCAGTATTTT	CAWSTGLTDTQYF
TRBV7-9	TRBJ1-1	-	TGTGCCAGCTCGCCTGGGAGGTTGGGTGCTTTCTTT	CASSPGRLGAFF
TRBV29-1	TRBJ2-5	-	TGCAGCGCTGATAGGCAGGAAGAGACCCAGTACTTC	CSADRQEETQYF
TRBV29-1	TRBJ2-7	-	TGCAGCGTTACTAGTAGTTACGAGCAGTACTTC	CSVTSSYEQYF
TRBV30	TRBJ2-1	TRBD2	TGTGCCTGGATCTTGGCGGGAGTCTACAATGAGCAGTTCTTC	CAWILAGVYNEQFF
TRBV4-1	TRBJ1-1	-	TGCGCCAGCAGCCAAGGGGGGCGTAGTCCTTTCTTT	CASSQGGRSPFF
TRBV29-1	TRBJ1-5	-	TGCAGCGTGCAAACGACAAGCAATCAGCCCCAGCATTTT	CSVQTTSNQPQHF
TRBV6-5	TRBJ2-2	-	TGTGCCAGCAGTTACCGGGCGGGAAGCACCGGGGAGCTGTTTTTT	CASSYRAGSTGELFF
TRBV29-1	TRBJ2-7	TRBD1	TGCAGCGTTGAAGCACGGGCGCTAGCCGGGACAGGCGATTTCTACGAGCAGTACTTC	CSVEARALAGTGDFYEQYF
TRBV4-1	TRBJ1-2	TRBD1	TGCGCCAGCAGCCAAGGACAGGGTCTAGATTATGGCCACACCTTC	CASSQGQGLDYGHTF
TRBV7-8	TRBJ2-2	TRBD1	TGTGCCAGCAGTTGGCAGGGGGCCGGGGAGCTGTTTTTT	CASSWQGAGELFF
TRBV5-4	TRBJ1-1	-	TGTGCCAGCAGACTGGGGAGGAACACTGAAGCTTTCTTT	CASRLGRNTEAFF
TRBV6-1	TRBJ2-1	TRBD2	TGTGCCAGCAGTTCGACTAGCGGGACGAAGCATGAGCAGTTCTTC	CASSSTSGTKHEQFF
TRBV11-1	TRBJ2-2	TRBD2	TGTGCCAGCAGCCGTGTGACTAGCGGAAACACCGGGGAGCTGTTTTTT	CASSRVTSGNTGELFF
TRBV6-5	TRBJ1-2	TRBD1	TGTGCCAGCACCCCGGCAGGGGGGATGGGCTACACCTTC	CASTPAGGMGYTF
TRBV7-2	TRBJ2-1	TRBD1	TGTGCCAGCAGCTACGGGACAGGGGAGAACAATGAGCAGTTCTTC	CASSYGTGENNEQFF
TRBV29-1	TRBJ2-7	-	TGCAGCGGGGGCAGGGGATCAGACGAGCAGTACTTC	CSGGRGSDEQYF
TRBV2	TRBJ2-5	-	TGTGCCAGCAGCCCGATAGTTAGCGGTTTCAGGAAGGAGACCCAGTACTTC	CASSPIVSGFRKETQYF
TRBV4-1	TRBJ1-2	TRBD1	TGCGCCAGCAGCCAAGATCCGCCAGGGGGATACAACTATGGCTACACCTTC	CASSQDPPGGYNYGYTF
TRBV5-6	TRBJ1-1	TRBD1	TGTGCCAGCAGCTATCAGACAGGGAGGACCACTGAAGCTTTCTTT	CASSYQTGRTTEAFF
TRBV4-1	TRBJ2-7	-	TGCGCCAGCAGCCAAGAATTGGGGGCGGATGGGACCTACGAGCAGTACTTC	CASSQELGADGTYEQYF
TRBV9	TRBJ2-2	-	TGTGCCAGCAGCGGACATAACACCGGGGAGCTGTTTTTT	CASSGHNTGELFF
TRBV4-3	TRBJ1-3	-	TGCGCCAGCAGCCCTGTCGCGGGGGGAAACACCATATATTTT	CASSPVAGGNTIYF
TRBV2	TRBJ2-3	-	TGTGCCAGCAGTGGCCACTCTAGCACAGATACGCAGTATTTT	CASSGHSSTDTQYF
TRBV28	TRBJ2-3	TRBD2	TGTGCCAGCAGTTTACCTAGCGGGAGCACAGATACGCAGTATTTT	CASSLPSGSTDTQYF
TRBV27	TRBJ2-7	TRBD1	TGTGCCAGCAGCTGGACAGGGGCCTACGAGCAGTACTTC	CASSWTGAYEQYF
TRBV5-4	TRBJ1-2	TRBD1	TGTGCCAGCAGCCCCCGGACAGGGGCTAACTATGGCTACACCTTC	CASSPRTGANYGYTF
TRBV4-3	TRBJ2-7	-	TGCGCCAGCAGCCAAGGGCCCTTAATCTCCTACGAGCAGTACTTC	CASSQGPLISYEQYF
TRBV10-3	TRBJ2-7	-	TGTGCCATCAGTGAGACAGACTACGAGCAGTACTTC	CAISETDYEQYF
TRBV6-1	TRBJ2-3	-	TGTGCCAGCATTTCAAACAGAGATACGCAGTATTTT	CASISNRDTQYF
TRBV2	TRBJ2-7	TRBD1	TGTGCCAGCAGTGAAAGAACTGGCGGCAGGGGGAACCACGAGCAGTACTTC	CASSERTGGRGNHEQYF
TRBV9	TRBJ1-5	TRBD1	TGTGCCAGCAGCTTTACAGGGGCGGATCAGCCCCAGCATTTT	CASSFTGADQPQHF
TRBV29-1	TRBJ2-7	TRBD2	TGCAGCGTTCGGACTAGCGGGGCCGCCTACGAGCAGTACTTC	CSVRTSGAAYEQYF
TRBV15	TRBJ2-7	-	TGTGCCACCAGCAGAGGTGGAGGTTTTCCCTCCTACGAGCAGTACTTC	CATSRGGGFPSYEQYF